A selection of T cell receptor beta chains follows, all from one sample in a study of T-cell reconstitution after alpha-beta-depleted transplantation in children. TCRdb re-derived calls from the PCR reads in MiXCR, one entry per CDR3 protein. The table shows approximately 500,000 distinct CDR3 sequences, with 27% occurring only once. The sequences come from PBMCs, collected before TCRalphabeta/CD19-depleted stem cell transplant. The origin of the receptors is a boy younger than two with Wiskott-Aldrich syndrome, due to receive a stem cell transplant. CDR3s leave out the opening cysteine and the closing phenylalanine or tryptophan. The D gene is left open where the match is weak. A row's size may be missing; if present it is once, few, many or a size class.

V gene,D gene,J gene,clone size,CDR3 protein
TRBV10-3,NA,TRBJ2-2,few,AISAQGGGELF
TRBV19,NA,TRBJ1-3,NA,ASSIAPKGSSGNTIY
TRBV5-4,NA,TRBJ1-6,few,ASSLDGSRGNSPLH
TRBV24-1,NA,TRBJ2-2,many,ATSEYTGELF
TRBV27,NA,TRBJ2-7,once,ASSLSYSVNSYEQY
TRBV5-1,TRBD1,TRBJ2-1,few,ASSPLPQGLEF
TRBV12-3/TRBV12-4,NA,TRBJ2-5,NA,ASSRMTSRGQETQY
TRBV5-6,TRBD2,TRBJ2-1,few,ASSVAGDGNEQF
TRBV5-1,TRBD1,TRBJ2-2,NA,ASSLNRMAGGTGELF
TRBV7-6,TRBD2,TRBJ2-1,NA,ASSLGTSGRLLPYNEQF
TRBV5-1,NA,TRBJ1-5,few,ASSLGGGPGQPQH
TRBV6-2/TRBV6-3,TRBD1,TRBJ1-5,few,ASSPTPDRVNQPQH
TRBV9,NA,TRBJ2-1,few,ASSVDPRHNEQF
TRBV7-8,NA,TRBJ1-5,once,ASSLGPPAANQPQH
TRBV7-8,TRBD2,TRBJ2-3,few,ASTAVAGGTDTQY
TRBV20-1,NA,TRBJ1-3,NA,SAPGGNTIY
TRBV29-1,TRBD2,TRBJ2-1,few,SVDTSGTYNEQF